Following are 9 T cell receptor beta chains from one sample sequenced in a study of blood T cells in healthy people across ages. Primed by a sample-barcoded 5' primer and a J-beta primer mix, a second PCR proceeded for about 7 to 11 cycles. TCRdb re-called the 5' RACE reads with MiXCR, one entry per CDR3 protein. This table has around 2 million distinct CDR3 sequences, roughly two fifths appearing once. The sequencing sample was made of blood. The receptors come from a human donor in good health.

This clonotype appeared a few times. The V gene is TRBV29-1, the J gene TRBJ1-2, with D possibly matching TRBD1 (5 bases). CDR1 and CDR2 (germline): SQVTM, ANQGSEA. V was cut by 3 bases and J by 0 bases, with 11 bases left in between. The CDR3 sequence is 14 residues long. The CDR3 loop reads CSVDNRLSNYGYTF. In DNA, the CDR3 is TGCAGCGTTGATAACAGGCTGTCTAACTATGGCTACACCTTC.

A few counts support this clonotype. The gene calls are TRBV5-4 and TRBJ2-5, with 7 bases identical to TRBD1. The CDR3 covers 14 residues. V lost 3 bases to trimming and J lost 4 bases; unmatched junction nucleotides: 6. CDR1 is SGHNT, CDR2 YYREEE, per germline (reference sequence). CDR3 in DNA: TGTGCCAGCAGCTCAGGGGGACGACGAGAGACCCAGTACTTC. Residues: CASSSGGRRETQYF.

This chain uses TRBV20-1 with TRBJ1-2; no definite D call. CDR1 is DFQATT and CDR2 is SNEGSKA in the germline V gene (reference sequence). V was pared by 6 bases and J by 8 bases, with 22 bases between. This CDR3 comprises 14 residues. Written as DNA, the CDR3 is TGCAGTGCGTACGCCTCGGGCTTCCTAGGGGGCTACACCTTC. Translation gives CSAYASGFLGGYTF.

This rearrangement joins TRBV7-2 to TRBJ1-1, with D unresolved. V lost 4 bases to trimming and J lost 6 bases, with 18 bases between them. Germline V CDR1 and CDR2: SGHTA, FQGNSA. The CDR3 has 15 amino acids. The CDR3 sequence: CASSSRITANSEAFF. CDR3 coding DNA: TGTGCCAGCAGCTCGAGAATAACCGCCAACTCTGAAGCTTTCTTT.

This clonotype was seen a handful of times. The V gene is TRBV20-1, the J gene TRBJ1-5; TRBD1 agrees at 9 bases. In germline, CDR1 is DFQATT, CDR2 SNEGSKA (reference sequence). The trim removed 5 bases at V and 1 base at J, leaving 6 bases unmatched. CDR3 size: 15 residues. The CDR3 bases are TGCAGTGCTTGGACAGGGGAGGTGAGCAATCAGCCCCAGCATTTT. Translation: CSAWTGEVSNQPQHF.

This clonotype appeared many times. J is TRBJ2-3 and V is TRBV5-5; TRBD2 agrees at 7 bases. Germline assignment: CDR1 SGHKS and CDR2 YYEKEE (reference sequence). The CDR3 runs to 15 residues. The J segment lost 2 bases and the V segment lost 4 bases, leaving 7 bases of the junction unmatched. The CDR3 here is CASSPDLAVTDTQYF. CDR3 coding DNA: TGTGCCAGCAGCCCTGACCTAGCGGTCACAGATACGCAGTATTTT.

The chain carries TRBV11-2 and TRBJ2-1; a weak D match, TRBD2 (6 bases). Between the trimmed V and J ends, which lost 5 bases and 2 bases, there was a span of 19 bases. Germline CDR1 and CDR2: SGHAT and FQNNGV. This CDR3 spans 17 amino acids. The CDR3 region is CASSPGPGLGTYNEQFF. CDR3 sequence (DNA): TGTGCCAGCAGCCCAGGCCCGGGACTGGGAACCTACAATGAGCAGTTCTTC.

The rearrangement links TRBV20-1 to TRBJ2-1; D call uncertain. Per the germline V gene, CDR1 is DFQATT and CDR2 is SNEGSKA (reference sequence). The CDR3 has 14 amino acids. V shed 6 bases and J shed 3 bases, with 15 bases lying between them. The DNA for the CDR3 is TGCAGTGCCAAAGAGGCACCTGGCTACAATGAGCAGTTCTTC. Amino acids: CSAKEAPGYNEQFF.

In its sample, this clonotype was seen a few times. The CDR3 nucleotides read TGTGCCAGCAGTTTAGGGCCCGACGTAAGGGCCAACGTCCTGACTTTC. It specifies CASSLGPDVRANVLTF. The chain is built from TRBV12-3 or TRBV12-4 and TRBJ2-6; D uncertain. The V end was cut by 1 base, the J end by 5 bases, with 12 bases between. The CDR3 loop spans 16 amino acids.